A selection of T cell receptor beta chains follows, all from one sample in a study of blood T cell repertoires in COVID-19. Profiled with immunoSEQ multiplex PCR; TCRdb holds only in-frame clones, not every one. The sample records 54,000 or so clones, 82% being singletons. Sequencing input: peripheral blood. Receptors were obtained from an elderly man with COVID-19, enrolled during active disease. Both conserved end residues are part of each CDR3. The D gene is left open where the match is weak. Clone size, where shown, is once, few, many, or a class for clones that have expanded.

TRBJ1-1 | . | TRBV12-3/TRBV12-4 | . | TGTGCCAGCAGTTTCGCGGGGGGGACTGAAGCTTTCTTT | CASSFAGGTEAFF
TRBJ2-1 | . | TRBV5-4 | . | TGTGCCAGCAGCGTTACTGTGGTCCGTGAGCAGTTCTTC | CASSVTVVREQFF
TRBJ2-5 | . | TRBV6-6 | . | TGTGCCATAAACAGGGAGGGAGAAGAGACCCAGTACTTC | CAINREGEETQYF
TRBJ1-3 | . | TRBV29-1 | TRBD1 | TGCAGCGTGGGAGACAGGGCGGGAAACACCATATATTTT | CSVGDRAGNTIYF
TRBJ1-1 | few | TRBV11-3 | TRBD1 | TGTGCCAGCAGCCCAGGGACAGGGGGCTCAGAAGCTTTCTTT | CASSPGTGGSEAFF
TRBJ2-2 | . | TRBV7-3 | . | TGTGCCAGCCGTCGGGGAACGAACACCGGGGAGCTGTTTTTT | CASRRGTNTGELFF
TRBJ1-4 | once | TRBV4-3 | . | TGCGCCAGCAGCCAAGAAGGGGAGGCTAATGAAAAACTGTTTTTT | CASSQEGEANEKLFF
TRBJ1-2 | few | TRBV29-1 | . | TGCAGCGTTCTACCCCAGGGAACTTGGGGCTACACCTTC | CSVLPQGTWGYTF
TRBJ1-1 | once | TRBV19 | TRBD1 | TGTGCCAGTAGTATGGACAGGGGGCGTTCGGCTTTCTTT | CASSMDRGRSAFF
TRBJ2-1 | . | TRBV19 | . | TGTGCCAGTAGTATAGGGGCACTCGAGCACAATGAGCAGTTCTTC | CASSIGALEHNEQFF
TRBJ1-4 | few | TRBV5-6 | . | TGTGCCAGCAGCTTGGCCGGCAGGGAGGGTGAAAAACTGTTTTTT | CASSLAGREGEKLFF
TRBJ2-2 | . | TRBV2 | . | TGTGCCAGCAGTGATGACAGGGGGGAGCTGTTTTTT | CASSDDRGELFF
TRBJ1-4 | . | TRBV7-2 | . | TGTGCCAGCAGCTTTCGCAGGGATAATGAAAAACTGTTTTTT | CASSFRRDNEKLFF
TRBJ2-2 | . | TRBV2 | . | TGTGCCAGCAGTTCCGGAGGTTCGGGAGAGCTGTTTTTT | CASSSGGSGELFF
TRBJ2-2 | . | TRBV28 | . | TGTGCCAGCCTCCGGGGGGCCCGGAACACCGGGGAGCTGTTTTTT | CASLRGARNTGELFF
TRBJ1-2 | once | TRBV29-1 | . | TGCAGCGTTGAAGCCGGTGCCTATGGCTACACCTTC | CSVEAGAYGYTF
TRBJ1-2 | . | TRBV9 | TRBD1 | TGTGCCAGCAGCGTAATTGGGACAGGGGTTTTTGGCTACACCTTC | CASSVIGTGVFGYTF
TRBJ1-1 | . | TRBV11-2 | . | TGTGCCAGCAGCTTAGAGGCGGACACTGAAGCTTTCTTT | CASSLEADTEAFF
TRBJ2-3 | . | TRBV18 | . | TGTGCGGGAGAAGGATATGATACGCAGTATTTT | CAGEGYDTQYF
TRBJ2-3 | . | TRBV5-1 | TRBD2 | TGCGCCAGCCTTGGGACTAGCGGAGGAAGCACAGATACGCAGTATTTT | CASLGTSGGSTDTQYF
TRBJ2-1 | . | TRBV7-8 | TRBD2 | TGTGCCAGCAGCTTAGTCCTAGCGGGAGGCTACAATGAGCAGTTCTTC | CASSLVLAGGYNEQFF
TRBJ2-3 | . | TRBV7-2 | TRBD2 | TGTGCCAGCAGCTTGGTTCTGCAAAGCGGGAGTTCAACAGATACGCAGTATTTT | CASSLVLQSGSSTDTQYF
TRBJ1-2 | . | TRBV13 | . | TGTGCCAGCAGCTTAGATGGGGAGGCCTTCTATGGCTACACCTTC | CASSLDGEAFYGYTF
TRBJ2-4 | . | TRBV6-5 | TRBD1 | TGTGCCAGCACCCAAGAGGGACAGCTTAACATTCAGTACTTC | CASTQEGQLNIQYF
TRBJ2-7 | . | TRBV28 | TRBD1 | TGTGCCATCAGACCGGGACAGGGAACCTACGAGCAGTACTTC | CAIRPGQGTYEQYF
TRBJ2-5 | . | TRBV10-2 | TRBD2 | TGCGCCAGCGATGGGAATAGCGGGGGGGCGGGGGAGACCCAGTACTTC | CASDGNSGGAGETQYF
TRBJ1-5 | . | TRBV12-3/TRBV12-4 | . | TGTGCCAGCAGTTTTAATGGCAATCAGCCCCAGCATTTT | CASSFNGNQPQHF
TRBJ1-1 | . | TRBV5-1 | . | TGCGCCAGCAGCTTGGATGCGGGGGCAAACACTGAAGCTTTCTTT | CASSLDAGANTEAFF
TRBJ1-5 | . | TRBV5-1 | TRBD1 | TGCGCCAGCAGCCCCGGACAGGGAGGCAATCAGCCCCAGCATTTT | CASSPGQGGNQPQHF
TRBJ2-5 | . | TRBV7-2 | TRBD1 | TGTGCCAGCAGTTCATACAGGGGAGAGACCCAGTACTTC | CASSSYRGETQYF
TRBJ2-3 | few | TRBV7-8 | . | TGTGCCAGCAGCCCCCTCCGGAGTGGTACGCAGTATTTT | CASSPLRSGTQYF
TRBJ2-5 | . | TRBV7-2 | . | TGTGCCAGCAGCTTACGGTACCAAGAGACCCAGTACTTC | CASSLRYQETQYF
TRBJ2-7 | . | TRBV4-3 | . | TGCGCCAGCAGCCCGCGGGGGCTTGGCTACGAGCAGTACTTC | CASSPRGLGYEQYF
TRBJ2-5 | once | TRBV24-1 | . | TGTGCCACCAGTGCAGAGACTCAAGAGACCCAGTACTTC | CATSAETQETQYF
TRBJ1-5 | few | TRBV25-1 | . | TGTGCCAGCAGTGACCCACAGGGATCGTTCAATCAGCCCCAGCATTTT | CASSDPQGSFNQPQHF
TRBJ1-1 | few | TRBV2 | . | TGTGCCAGCAGTGAAAGTCGGGGTACTGAAGCTTTCTTT | CASSESRGTEAFF
TRBJ2-5 | . | TRBV3-1/TRBV3-2 | TRBD2 | TGTGCCAGCAGCCAGGGGACTAGCTGGGGGACCCAGTACTTC | CASSQGTSWGTQYF
TRBJ1-2 | . | TRBV27 | TRBD1 | TGTGCCAGCAGTTTATCAGGGGGCGACTATGGCTACACCTTC | CASSLSGGDYGYTF
TRBJ1-1 | once | TRBV5-1 | . | TGCGCCAGCAGCTTGGGCGCAACAGGGTTGAACACTGAAGCTTTCTTT | CASSLGATGLNTEAFF
TRBJ1-1 | . | TRBV7-9 | . | TGTGCCAGCAGCTTAGGGGGCGACGAAGCTTTCTTT | CASSLGGDEAFF
TRBJ1-5 | . | TRBV19 | . | TGTGCCAGTAGTATATCCGACAACATCGGCAATCAGCCCCAGCATTTT | CASSISDNIGNQPQHF
TRBJ2-1 | . | TRBV5-4 | . | TGTGCCAGCAGCTTGGACCCCTCGGGTTTGGACAATGAGCAGTTCTTC | CASSLDPSGLDNEQFF
TRBJ1-4 | . | TRBV30 | . | TGTGCCTGGAGCCGTGGGACCCGGGGGAGTGAAAAACTGTTTTTT | CAWSRGTRGSEKLFF